This TCR beta chain was captured in a study of patients and donors after allogeneic stem cell transplantation. Trimming cost V 7 bases and J 5 bases; bases outside gene matches: 5. This CDR3 has 14 residues. CDR1 is ENHRY and CDR2 is SYGVKD in the germline V gene. TCRdb independently ran MiXCR on the RT-PCR reads; one entry per CDR3 protein. The sample lists 900,000 to 1,000,000 distinct CDR3 sequences; about 20% were seen once. The V and J genes are TRBV10-3 and TRBJ1-6; TRBD1 matches 7 bases. Sequenced input: blood, either unsorted or a sorted T cell fraction (not recorded which). The TCR originated in a human donor who was either an allogeneic HSCT recipient or a stem cell or donor lymphocyte infusion donor (not recorded which). It is not recorded whose cells these are; they may come from a transplant donor. CDR3 in DNA: TGTGCCATCAAAGGGGACAGAAATAATTCACCCCTCCACTTT. Translated: CAIKGDRNNSPLHF.